This TCR beta chain was obtained from a study of control samples from healthy donors and cancer patients. In germline, CDR1 is SGHRS, CDR2 YFSETQ. This CDR3 region has 15 residues. V lost 1 base, J lost 4 bases, and 14 bases lay in between. TCRdb's table, derived via immunoSEQ multiplex PCR, lists solely in-frame clones and lacks some. The sample holds around 100,000 clones, roughly 87% seen once. This clone was recorded a few times. The sequenced material came from blood. The chain combines TRBV5-1 with TRBJ1-2, with D unresolved. This TCR was sampled from a woman aged 45-65 years in good health. The CDR3 is CASSLFSQLGYGYTF. The CDR3 DNA follows: TGCGCCAGCAGCTTGTTCAGCCAACTAGGCTATGGCTACACCTTC.